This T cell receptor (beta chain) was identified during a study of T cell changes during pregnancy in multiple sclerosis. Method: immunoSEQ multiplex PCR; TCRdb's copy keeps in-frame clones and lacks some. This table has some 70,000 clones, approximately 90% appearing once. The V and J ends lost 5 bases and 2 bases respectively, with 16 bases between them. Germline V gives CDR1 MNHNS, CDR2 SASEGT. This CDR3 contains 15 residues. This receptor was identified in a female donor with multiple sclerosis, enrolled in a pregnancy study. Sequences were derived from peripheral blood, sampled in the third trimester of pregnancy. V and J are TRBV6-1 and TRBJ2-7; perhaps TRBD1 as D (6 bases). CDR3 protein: CASSRPGDLAYEQYF. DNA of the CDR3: TGTGCCAGCAGTCGCCCAGGGGACCTGGCCTACGAGCAGTACTTC.